This T cell receptor (beta chain) was sequenced in a study of STAT5B mutations in CD4+ large granular lymphocyte leukemia. Study summary: Among healthy controls, a particular HLA allele went with more CDR3 'QG' motifs.

Sequenced by immunoSEQ multiplex PCR; TCRdb stores in-frame clones only, minus some. The table has about 21,000 clones, around 75% seen once. From germline, CDR1 is SGHRS and CDR2 YFSETQ. This CDR3 has 14 residues. The V and J ends lost 4 bases and 0 bases respectively, with 9 bases between them. The sequencing sample was made of CD4+ T cells from blood buffy coats. This receptor was obtained from a human donor in good health. The chain links TRBV5-1 to TRBJ2-3, with D perhaps TRBD1 or TRBD2 (5 bases each). CDR3 bases: TGCGCCAGCAGCGGGGGACCGAGCACAGATACGCAGTATTTT. This gives the protein CASSGGPSTDTQYF. Based on the CDR3 plus reference TRBV5-1 and TRBJ2-3, the full variable domain is KAGVTQTPRYLIKTRGQQVTLSCSPISGHRSVSWYQQTPGQGLQFLFEYFSETQRNKGNFPGRFSGRQFSNSRSEMNVSTLELGDSALYLCASSGGPSTDTQYFGPGTRLTVL.